Here is one T cell receptor (beta chain) with its context. Amplification of TCR alpha and beta CDR3 regions from RNA used iRepertoire nested multiplex PCR. TCRdb re-derived calls from the multiplex PCR reads in MiXCR, one entry per CDR3 protein. The sample carries more than 350,000 distinct CDR3 sequences, 35% to 45% recorded once. This record comes from a study of glioma-infiltrating T cells. As for the study in general: Low-grade gliomas were grade II; glioblastomas were grade IV at initial diagnosis. Dexamethasone exposure before glioma surgery was limited to six or fewer days.

V dropped 2 bases and J dropped 6 bases, with 10 bases sitting between them. Germline CDR1 MNHEY, CDR2 SVGEGT. The CDR3 has 13 residues. The V gene is TRBV6-2 or TRBV6-3, the J gene TRBJ1-1; D not resolved. The source of this sequence is a human donor with low-grade glioma or glioblastoma, undergoing nonglioma brain surgery, or in good health (not recorded which). The sequenced sample was glioma tissue, nonneoplastic brain tissue, or PBMCs (not recorded which). The CDR3 bases are TGTGCCAGCAGTTACCGAGGGATCGCTGAAGCTTTCTTT. Protein: CASSYRGIAEAFF.